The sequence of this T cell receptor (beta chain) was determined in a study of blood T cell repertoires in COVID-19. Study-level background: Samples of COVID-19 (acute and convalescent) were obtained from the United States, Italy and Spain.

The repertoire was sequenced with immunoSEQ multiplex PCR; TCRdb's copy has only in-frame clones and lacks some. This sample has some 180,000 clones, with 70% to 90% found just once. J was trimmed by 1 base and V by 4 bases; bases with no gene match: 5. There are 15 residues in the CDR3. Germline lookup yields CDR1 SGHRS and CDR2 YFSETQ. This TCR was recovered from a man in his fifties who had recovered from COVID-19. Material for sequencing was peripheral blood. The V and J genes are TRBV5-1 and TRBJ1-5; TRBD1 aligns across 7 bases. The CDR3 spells CASSRTGDSNQPQHF. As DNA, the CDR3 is TGCGCCAGCAGCAGAACAGGGGACAGCAATCAGCCCCAGCATTTT.